The present TCR beta chain was sequenced within a study of shared clonotypes between healthy human individuals. With 6 bases removed from V and 4 bases from J, the gap between germline ends came to 12 bases. The CDR3 consists of 13 residues. The germline CDR1 and CDR2 sequences are MDHEN and SYDVKM. Genomic DNA came from tens of millions of PBMCs in unsorted samples. Investigators spread the genomic DNA of each subset evenly over several immunoSEQ plates. Libraries were prepared by immunoSEQ multiplex PCR; TCRdb keeps only in-frame clonotypes and omits some of them. The sample lists roughly 500,000 clones, around 73% occurring once.

Sequenced: PBMCs. This TCR derives from a woman in her 40s in good health. Some clones in this sample may be carry-over from other donors' samples. The chain joins TRBV28 to TRBJ1-2, with a weak D call TRBD1 (5 bases). The CDR3 region has the DNA TGTGCCAGCAGAGTTACAGGTCGCTATGGCTACACCTTC. It specifies CASRVTGRYGYTF.